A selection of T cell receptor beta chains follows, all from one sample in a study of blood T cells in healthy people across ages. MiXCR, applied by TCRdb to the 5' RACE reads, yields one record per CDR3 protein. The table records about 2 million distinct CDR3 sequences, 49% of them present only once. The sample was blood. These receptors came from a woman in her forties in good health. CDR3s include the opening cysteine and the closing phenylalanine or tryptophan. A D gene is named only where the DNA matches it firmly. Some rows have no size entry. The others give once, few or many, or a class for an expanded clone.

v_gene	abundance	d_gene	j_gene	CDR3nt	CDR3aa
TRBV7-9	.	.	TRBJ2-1	TGTGCCAGCAGTCCTACGGCGCCTCTCGGGAATGAGCAGTTCTTC	CASSPTAPLGNEQFF
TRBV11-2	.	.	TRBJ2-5	TGTGCCAGCAGCCCCCTTATTGTCGGCGCCCAGGACCGGGACTCAAAAGAGACCCAGTACTTC	CASSPLIVGAQDRDSKETQYF
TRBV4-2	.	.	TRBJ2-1	TGTGCCAGCAGCCAAGAACCGGGACGCAACAATGAGCAGTTCTTC	CASSQEPGRNNEQFF
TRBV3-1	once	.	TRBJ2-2	TGTGCCAGCAGCCAAGTCGGCAGGGGTTACACCGGGGAGCTGTTTTTT	CASSQVGRGYTGELFF
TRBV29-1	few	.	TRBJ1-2	TGCAGCGCAGAGGACGACCAATACTATGGCTACACCTTC	CSAEDDQYYGYTF
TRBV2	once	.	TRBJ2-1	TGTGCCAGCAAAACCCCCTCCTACAATGAGCAGTTCTTC	CASKTPSYNEQFF
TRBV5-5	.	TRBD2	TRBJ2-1	TGTGCCAGCAGCTTGCGGGGCTGGGGGAGGGAGGAGCAGTTCTTC	CASSLRGWGREEQFF
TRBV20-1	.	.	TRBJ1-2	TGCAGTGCTGTAATGGTCTATGGCTACACCTTC	CSAVMVYGYTF
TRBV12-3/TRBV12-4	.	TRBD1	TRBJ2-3	TGTGCCAGCAGCCACAGCAGGGGGCGAGGAGGCACAGATACGCAGTATTTT	CASSHSRGRGGTDTQYF
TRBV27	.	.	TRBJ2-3	TGTGCCAGCAGTTTATTGGTTGCAGGGCGAAGGGATACGCAGTATTTT	CASSLLVAGRRDTQYF
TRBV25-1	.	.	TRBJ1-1	TGTGCCAGCAGTAAGCAGGGCGACGTAGGGGGAGCTTTCTTT	CASSKQGDVGGAFF
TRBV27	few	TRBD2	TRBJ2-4	TGTGCCAGCAGTTTATTATCCTTCGGGACTAGCGAAGCCAAAAACATTCAGTACTTC	CASSLLSFGTSEAKNIQYF
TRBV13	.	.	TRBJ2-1	TGTGCCAGCAGCTCGCCTCAGGACAGCCACAATGAGCAGTTCTTC	CASSSPQDSHNEQFF
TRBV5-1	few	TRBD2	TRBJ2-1	TGCGCCAGCAGCTTGTTAGGGACTAGCGGCCCCTACAATGAGCAGTTCTTC	CASSLLGTSGPYNEQFF
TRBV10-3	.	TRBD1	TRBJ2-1	TGTGCCATGTCCCCGGGACAGGGGTACAATGAGCAGTTCTTC	CAMSPGQGYNEQFF
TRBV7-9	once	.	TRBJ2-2	TGTGCCAGCAGACATATAGCCGGCGGGGAGCTGTTTTTT	CASRHIAGGELFF
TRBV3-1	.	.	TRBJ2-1	TGTGCCAGCAGCCAAGAACTACAGGGAGCGCAGTTCTTC	CASSQELQGAQFF
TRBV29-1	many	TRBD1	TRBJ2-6	TGCAGCGCTGTGGCCGGGACAGGGCTCTCTGGGGCCAACGTCCTGACTTTC	CSAVAGTGLSGANVLTF
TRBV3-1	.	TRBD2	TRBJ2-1	TGTGCCAGCAGCCCCCGGACTAGAAGCTACAATGAGCAGTTCTTC	CASSPRTRSYNEQFF
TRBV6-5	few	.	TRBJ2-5	TGTGCCAGCAGTCCCAGATCTTTGCAGGGGGGGAAGTACTTC	CASSPRSLQGGKYF
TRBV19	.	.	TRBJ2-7	TGTGCCAGCAGTATACCTGGGACACTCAAAACCTACGAGCAGTACTTC	CASSIPGTLKTYEQYF
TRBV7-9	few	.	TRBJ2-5	TGTGCCAGCAGCTTATTGATCCCTGAGACCCAGTACTTC	CASSLLIPETQYF
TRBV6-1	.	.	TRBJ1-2	TGTGCCAGCAGTCAATCAGACGCATCCCCTAACTATGGCTACACCTTC	CASSQSDASPNYGYTF
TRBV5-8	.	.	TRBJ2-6	TGTGCCAGCAGCTTGGTACAGGGAAGCTCTGGGGCCAACGTCCTGACTTTC	CASSLVQGSSGANVLTF
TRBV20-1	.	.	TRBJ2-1	TGCAGTGCTAGGGGGGTGCGGGGGCTGGGGAATGAGCAGTTCTTC	CSARGVRGLGNEQFF
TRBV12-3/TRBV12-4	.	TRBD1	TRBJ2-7	TGTGCCAGCAGTTATACGGGACAGGGGCTCTACGAGCAGTACTTC	CASSYTGQGLYEQYF
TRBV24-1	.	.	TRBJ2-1	TGTGCCACCAGTGATTCGCCCTGGGGCAATGAGCAGTTCTTC	CATSDSPWGNEQFF
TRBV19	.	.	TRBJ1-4	TGTGCCAGTAGTATGAATCCGGGGAACGGGAGAGAAAAACTGTTTTTT	CASSMNPGNGREKLFF
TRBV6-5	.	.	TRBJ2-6	TGTGCCACCCAGGTCCGGGGGGCCAACGTCCTGACTTTC	CATQVRGANVLTF
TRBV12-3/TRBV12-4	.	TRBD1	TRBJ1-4	TGTGTCAGCAGTTTTAGACAGGGGGCACTTGAAAAACTGTTTTTT	CVSSFRQGALEKLFF
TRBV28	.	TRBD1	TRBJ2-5	TGTGCCAGCAGCACAGGGGTGTGGGAGACCCAGTACTTC	CASSTGVWETQYF
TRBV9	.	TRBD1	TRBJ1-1	TGTGCCAGCAGCGTGACAGGGCAGAACACTGAAGCTTTCTTT	CASSVTGQNTEAFF
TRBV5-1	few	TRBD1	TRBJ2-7	TGCGCCAGCAGCGTTGACAGGGGGCACTACGAGCAGTACTTC	CASSVDRGHYEQYF
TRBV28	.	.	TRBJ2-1	TGTGCCAGCAGTGACATCTGGGGTTATGAGCAGTTCTTC	CASSDIWGYEQFF
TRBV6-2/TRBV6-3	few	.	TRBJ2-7	TGTGCCACCGAGATTACGGGGCCCTCCTACGAGCAGTACTTC	CATEITGPSYEQYF
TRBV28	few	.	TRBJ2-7	TGTGCCAGCAGTTTGTCAAGGGACGGCTGGGCCTACGAGCAGTACTTC	CASSLSRDGWAYEQYF
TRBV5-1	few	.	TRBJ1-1	TGCGCCAGCAGCTTGGCCGGGCGTGCGGGGGCTGAAGCTTTCTTT	CASSLAGRAGAEAFF
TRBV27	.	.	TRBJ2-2	TGTGCCAGCACTCGGGGGCTTAGGACCGGGGAGCTGTTTTTT	CASTRGLRTGELFF
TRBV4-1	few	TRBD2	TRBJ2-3	TGCGCCAGCAGCCAAATTGGGCTAGCGGGGGCTGATACAGATACGCAGTATTTT	CASSQIGLAGADTDTQYF
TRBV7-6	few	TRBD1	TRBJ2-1	TGTGCCAGCAGCTCACAGGGGTTGGATGAGCAGTTCTTC	CASSSQGLDEQFF
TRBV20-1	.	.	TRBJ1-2	TGCAGTGCTAGAGAGCGGTTGGGCTATGGCTACACCTTC	CSARERLGYGYTF
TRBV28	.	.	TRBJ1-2	TGTGCCAGCAGTTCGTCCCTGGACTATGGCTACACCTTC	CASSSSLDYGYTF
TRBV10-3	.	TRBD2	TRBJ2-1	TGTGCCATCAGTGAGCCTACCGGGGGGGCCGGAGATGAGCAGTTCTTC	CAISEPTGGAGDEQFF
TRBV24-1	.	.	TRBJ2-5	TGTGCCACCAGTGATACCGGGGGGACAGATTATCAAGAGACCCAGTACTTC	CATSDTGGTDYQETQYF
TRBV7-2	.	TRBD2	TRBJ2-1	TGTGCCAGCAGCCGGGGGACTAGCGGGGGCGTACACTCCTACAATGAGCAGTTCTTC	CASSRGTSGGVHSYNEQFF
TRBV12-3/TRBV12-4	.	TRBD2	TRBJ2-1	TGTGCCAGCAGTCCGAGCGGGAGAATGAACAATGAGCAGTTCTTC	CASSPSGRMNNEQFF
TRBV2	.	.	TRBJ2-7	TGTGCCAGCAGTGCGGAAACAGAGATATCCTACGAGCAGTACTTC	CASSAETEISYEQYF
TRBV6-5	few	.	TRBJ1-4	TGTGCCACTCATAATCGTGAAAAACTGTTTTTT	CATHNREKLFF
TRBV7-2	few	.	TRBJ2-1	TGTGCCAGCAGCCCCGGGGACTCCTCCTACAATGAGCAGTTCTTC	CASSPGDSSYNEQFF
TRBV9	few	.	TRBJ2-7	TGTGCCAGCAGCGCGGGCTCAGAAGCCTACGAGCAGTACTTC	CASSAGSEAYEQYF
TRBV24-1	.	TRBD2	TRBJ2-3	TGTGCCACCAGTGATTCCGGTAGCGGGGGGAGCACAGATACGCAGTATTTT	CATSDSGSGGSTDTQYF
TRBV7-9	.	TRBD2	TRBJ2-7	TGTGCCAGCAGCCCTCGACCCATAGCGGGGGCAAGCTCCTACGAGCAGTACTTC	CASSPRPIAGASSYEQYF
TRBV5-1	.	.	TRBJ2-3	TGCGCCAGCAGCCCCGCGCAGGGGACAGATACGCAGTATTTT	CASSPAQGTDTQYF
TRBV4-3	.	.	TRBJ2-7	TGCGCCAGCAGCCAAGATAGGATACTGAGCGAGCAGTACTTC	CASSQDRILSEQYF
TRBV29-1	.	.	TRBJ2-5	TGCAGCGTCACACAGGGGGCGGGAGGAGAGACCCAGTACTTC	CSVTQGAGGETQYF
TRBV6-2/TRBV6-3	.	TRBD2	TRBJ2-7	TGTGCCAGCAGTTACTCGGCGGGGGGGCCTTGGGAGCAGTACTTC	CASSYSAGGPWEQYF
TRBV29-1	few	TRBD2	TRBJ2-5	TGCAGCGTCGGGACTAGCGGTGGGGTAGAGACCCAGTACTTC	CSVGTSGGVETQYF